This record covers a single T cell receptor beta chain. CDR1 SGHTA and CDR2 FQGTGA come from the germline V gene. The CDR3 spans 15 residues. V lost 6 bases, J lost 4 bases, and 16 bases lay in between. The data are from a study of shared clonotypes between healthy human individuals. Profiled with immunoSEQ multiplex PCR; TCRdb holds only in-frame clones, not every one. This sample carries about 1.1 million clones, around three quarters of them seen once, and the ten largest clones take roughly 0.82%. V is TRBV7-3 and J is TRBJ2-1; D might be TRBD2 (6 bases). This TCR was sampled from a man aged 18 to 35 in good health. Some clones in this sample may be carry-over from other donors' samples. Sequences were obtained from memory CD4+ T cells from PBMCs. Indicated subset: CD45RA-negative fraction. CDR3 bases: TGTGCCAGCAGTTCGGGGGTAGCGGAGTACAATGAGCAGTTCTTC. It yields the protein CASSSGVAEYNEQFF.